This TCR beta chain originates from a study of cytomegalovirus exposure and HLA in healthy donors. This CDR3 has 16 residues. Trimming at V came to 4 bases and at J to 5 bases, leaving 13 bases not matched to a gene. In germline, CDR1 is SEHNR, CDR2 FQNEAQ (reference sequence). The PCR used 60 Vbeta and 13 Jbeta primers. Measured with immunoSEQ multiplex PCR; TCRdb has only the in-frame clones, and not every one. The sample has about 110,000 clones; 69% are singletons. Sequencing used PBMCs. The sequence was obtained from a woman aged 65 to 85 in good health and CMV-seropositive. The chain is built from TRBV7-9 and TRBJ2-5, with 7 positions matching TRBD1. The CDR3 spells CASSSDRQGKWETQYF. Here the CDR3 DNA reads TGTGCCAGCAGCTCAGACCGACAGGGAAAGTGGGAGACCCAGTACTTC.